This T cell receptor beta chain was identified during a study of T cells in Graves' hyperthyroidism and ophthalmopathy. Overall study: Peripheral blood samples were taken at initial diagnosis, prior to any treatment.

RNA transcripts gave rise to amplified TCR beta CDR3 regions. With the HTBI primer set, the TCR CDR3 went through a first round of RT-PCR. TCRdb re-called the multiplex PCR reads through MiXCR, storing one row per CDR3 protein. In the table there are hundreds of thousands of distinct CDR3 sequences, 11% to 15% of which are singletons. CDR1 is MNHNS, CDR2 SASEGT, per germline. This CDR3 is 13 amino acids long. The ends lost 3 bases at V and 3 bases at J; junction bases unmatched: 1. The sequencing input was blood. This receptor was identified in a woman aged 18-30 years with Graves' hyperthyroidism. The chain joins TRBV6-1 to TRBJ2-5; 7 bases align to TRBD2. In DNA form, the CDR3 reads TGTGCCAGCAGTGATCTAGCGGAAGAGACCCAGTACTTC. Protein sequence: CASSDLAEETQYF.